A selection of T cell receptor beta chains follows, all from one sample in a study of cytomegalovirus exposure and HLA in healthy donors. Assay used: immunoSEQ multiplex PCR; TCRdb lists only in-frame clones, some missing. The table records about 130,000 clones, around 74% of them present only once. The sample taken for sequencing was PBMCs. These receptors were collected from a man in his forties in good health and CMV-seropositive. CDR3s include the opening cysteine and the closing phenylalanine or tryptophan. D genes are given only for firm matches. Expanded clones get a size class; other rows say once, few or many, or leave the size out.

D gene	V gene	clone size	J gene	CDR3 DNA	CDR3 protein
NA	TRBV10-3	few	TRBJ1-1	TGTGCCATCAGGGCGGGGAGGGGCACTGAAGCTTTCTTT	CAIRAGRGTEAFF
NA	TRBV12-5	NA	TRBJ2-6	TGTGCTAGTGCCCTATCTATTCCTGGGGCCAACGTCCTGACTTTC	CASALSIPGANVLTF
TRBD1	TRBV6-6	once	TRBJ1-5	TGTGCCAGCAGCGGACAGGAGTATAGCAATCAGCCCCAGCATTTT	CASSGQEYSNQPQHF
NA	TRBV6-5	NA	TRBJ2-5	TGTGCCAGCAGTTACTCGTTCTTGGGGGCTGAGACCCAGTACTTC	CASSYSFLGAETQYF
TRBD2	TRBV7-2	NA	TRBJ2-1	TGTGCCAGCAGATCGTCTAGGGGACTAGCGGGAGGTGGTGAGCAGTTCTTC	CASRSSRGLAGGGEQFF
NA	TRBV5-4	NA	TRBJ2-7	TGTGCCAGCAGGGACAGTTCCTCCTACGAGCAGTACTTC	CASRDSSSYEQYF
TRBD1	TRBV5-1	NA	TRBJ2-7	TGCGCCAGCAGCCTTAGGGGGACAGGGGACTACGAGCAGTACTTC	CASSLRGTGDYEQYF
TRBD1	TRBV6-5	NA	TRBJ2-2	TGTGCCAGCAGCCGCGACAGGGAAAACACCGGGGAGCTGTTTTTT	CASSRDRENTGELFF
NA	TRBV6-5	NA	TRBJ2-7	TGTGCCAGCAGTTACTCGAGACAGGGAGGCTACGAGCAGTACTTC	CASSYSRQGGYEQYF
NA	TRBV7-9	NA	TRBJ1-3	TGTGCCAGCAGCCCGGACAGCTCTGGAAACACCATATATTTT	CASSPDSSGNTIYF
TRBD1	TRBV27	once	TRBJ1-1	TGTGCCAGCAGTTTATCGGTAGGGGGCAACACTGAAGCTTTCTTT	CASSLSVGGNTEAFF
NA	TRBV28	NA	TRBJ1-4	TGTGCCAGCAGGGTTGCTGGGGGGACTAATGAAAAACTGTTTTTT	CASRVAGGTNEKLFF
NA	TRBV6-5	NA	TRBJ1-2	TGTGCCAGCAGTTACTCGACCCACAGGGTGGCGGATGGCTACACCTTC	CASSYSTHRVADGYTF
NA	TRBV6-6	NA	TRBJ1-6	TGTGCCAGCGGAGCCAGCTCCTATAATTCACCCCTCCACTTT	CASGASSYNSPLHF
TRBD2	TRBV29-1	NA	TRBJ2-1	TGCAGCGTTGAAGCACGGACTAGCGCCGAAAGCTCCTACAATGAGCAGTTCTTC	CSVEARTSAESSYNEQFF
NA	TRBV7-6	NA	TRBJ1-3	TGTGCCAGCAGCCCCTGGGCGGGGGGATTCTCTGGAAACACCATATATTTT	CASSPWAGGFSGNTIYF
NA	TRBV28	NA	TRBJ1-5	TGTGCCAGCACCTCAGACAGAGGTCAGCCCCAGCATTTT	CASTSDRGQPQHF
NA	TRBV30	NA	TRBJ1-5	TGTGCCTGGGCTGACAGGAGCAATCAGCCCCAGCATTTT	CAWADRSNQPQHF
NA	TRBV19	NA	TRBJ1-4	TGTGCCAGTAGTATAGTAACAGCCCTTGGGACTAATGAAAAACTGTTTTTT	CASSIVTALGTNEKLFF
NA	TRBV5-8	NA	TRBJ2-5	TGTGCCAGCAGCCGACAGATCCAGGAGACCCAGTACTTC	CASSRQIQETQYF
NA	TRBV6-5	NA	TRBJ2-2	TGTGCCAGCATCCCGAGCGGGAACACCGGGGAGCTGTTTTTT	CASIPSGNTGELFF
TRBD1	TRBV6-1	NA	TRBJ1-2	TGTGCCAGCAGTGCCACAGGGGGCAGGGGCTATGGCTACACCTTC	CASSATGGRGYGYTF
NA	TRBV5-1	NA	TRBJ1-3	TGCGCCAGCAGCTTGGCCTTCCAAGGGAGCTCTGGAAACACCATATATTTT	CASSLAFQGSSGNTIYF
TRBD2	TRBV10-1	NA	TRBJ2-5	TGCGCCAGCAGTGAGGGGGGGGGACTAGAGACCCAGTACTTC	CASSEGGGLETQYF
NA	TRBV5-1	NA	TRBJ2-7	TGCGCCAGCAGCGCGACGGTACAGGGTTACGAGCAGTACTTC	CASSATVQGYEQYF
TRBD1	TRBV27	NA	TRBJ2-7	TGTGCCACTTCGATCGGGACAGGGGGGAATCGGCAGTACTTC	CATSIGTGGNRQYF
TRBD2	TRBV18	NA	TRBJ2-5	TGTGCCAGCTCCGGACTAGCGGGAGAGACCCAGTACTTC	CASSGLAGETQYF
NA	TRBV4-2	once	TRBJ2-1	TGTGCCAGCAGCCACACGAGTGTCGGTTCCTACAATGAGCAGTTCTTC	CASSHTSVGSYNEQFF
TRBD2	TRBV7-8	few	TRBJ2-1	TGTGCCAGCAGCTCTCGTATGACTAGCGGGAGGGCCGGAGAGCAGTTCTTC	CASSSRMTSGRAGEQFF